The present T cell receptor (beta chain) was sequenced within a study of B cell selection in AIRE deficiency. The regulatory T cell sort gate was CD4+CD25hiCD127low/negative. Regarding the study as a whole: Of 3,000 to 4,500 shared Treg TCRbeta sequences, over 30% were healthy-only, approximately 9% patient-only. With only TCRbeta sequenced, over 30% of shared healthy Treg sequences overlapped Tconv. CDR3s were shorter in shared Treg sequences, reflecting few non-templated nucleotide insertions.

As for this clone: Its target is not known.

This CDR3 region has 16 residues. CDR1 is MNHNS, CDR2 SASEGT, per germline. Between the trimmed V and J ends, which lost 4 bases and 4 bases, there was a span of 19 bases. Data came from immunoSEQ multiplex PCR; TCRdb stores just in-frame clones and leaves some out. This table has roughly 24,000 clones, roughly 90% appearing once. Sequenced: CD4+CD25+ Tregs sorted from PBMCs. This receptor was identified in a human donor in good health. This rearrangement joins TRBV6-1 to TRBJ1-2, with D possibly matching TRBD1 (5 bases). CDR3 region: CASSVALPGAGYGYTF. In DNA, the CDR3 is TGTGCCAGCAGTGTTGCCTTACCCGGGGCAGGCTATGGCTACACCTTC.